The 28 T cell receptor delta chains below all came from one sample that was sequenced in a study of gamma-delta chains in newborns, infants, children. TCRdb reanalysed the reads via CATT. The table records a few thousand delta-chain clones, 6.5% to 8.5% of them present only once. Material for sequencing was blood. The receptors stem from a child who was a newborn, infant or young child, either healthy, febrile or measles-vaccinated (not recorded which).

A remark on this clone: Translating this DNA gives a protein that differs at residue 15 from the TCRdb one, which belongs to a much larger clone; a read error is likely, and the protein shown is this translation. The rearrangement joins TRDV2 to TRDJ1, with TRDD3 matching over 7 bases. Germline lookup yields CDR1 GEAIGNYY and CDR2 EKD. This CDR3 has 18 residues. The CDR3 nucleotides are TGTGCCTGTGACACGAAACGAGGATTGGGGGACTACACCGATGAACTCATCTTT. This encodes CACDTKRGLGDYTDELIF.

Turning to this clone: The TCRdb protein comes from a much larger clone and disagrees with this DNA's translation at residue 16, likely due to a read error; the protein given here is derived from the DNA. The J gene is TRDJ3, the V gene TRDV2; 9 nucleotides agree with TRDD3. This CDR3 contains 18 residues. Germline CDR1 and CDR2: GEAIGNYY and EKD. The CDR3 DNA reads TGTGCCTGTGACGTACTGGGGGACAGCTCCTGGGACACCCGACAGACGTTTTTC. This gives the protein CACDVLGDSSWDTRQTFF.

This clone appeared a few times. A much larger clonotype is one base distant, so this may be a read error. Other nucleotide sequences in the sample specify the same CDR3. J is TRDJ3 and V is TRDV2; TRDD3 aligns across 7 bases. The CDR3 runs to 19 residues. The germline V gene has CDR1 GEAIGNYY and CDR2 EKD. With 4 bases clipped from V and 2 bases from J, the junction kept 13 bases outside the gene matches. Written as DNA, the CDR3 is TGTGCCTGTGATACCGTGGCTGGGGGCCCCACCTGGGACACCCGACAGATGTTTTTC. It specifies CACDTVAGGPTWDTRQMFF.

The CDR3 nucleotides read TGTGCCTGGGTCAGAGACGGGGGGATAGGGACAGCACACATCTTCTTT. Encoded protein: CAWVRDGGIGTAHIFF. The rearrangement uses TRDV2 and TRDJ2; 8 bases are shared with TRDD3. Trimming cost V 7 bases and J 15 bases; bases outside gene matches: 24. The germline V gene has CDR1 GEAIGNYY and CDR2 EKD. The CDR3 covers 16 residues.

Comment on this clone: For this DNA, TCRdb reports the protein of a much larger clone, which diverges at residue 6, most likely from a read error; the protein presented here is translated directly from the DNA. V usage is TRDV1 and J usage is TRDJ1; 11 bases are a match to TRDD3. CDR3 length equals 20 residues. Germline V gene lookup returns CDR1 TSWWSYY and CDR2 QGS. V lost 4 bases, J lost 4 bases, and 20 bases stayed unmatched. CDR3: CALGGMLPSYSGGYFDKLIF. CDR3 nucleotides: TGTGCTCTTGGGGGTATGCTTCCTTCCTATTCTGGGGGATACTTCGATAAACTCATCTTT.

This clone was detected a few times. TCRdb lists the protein of a much larger clone for this DNA, which differs at residue 15, so this is likely a read error; the protein given here is translated from the DNA itself. The gene calls are TRDV2 and TRDJ3, with 9 bases matching TRDD3. This CDR3 is built from 17 residues. Germline V CDR1 and CDR2: GEAIGNYY, EKD. Written as DNA, the CDR3 is TGTGCCTGTGACAAACTGGGGGACTCCTGGGACACCCGACAGGTGTTTTTC. The encoded protein is CACDKLGDSWDTRQVFF.

This clone was detected only a few times. This likely reflects a read error, since a far larger clone is one base away. At the DNA level, this CDR3 is encoded by other sequences in the same sample as well. V usage is TRDV2 and J usage is TRDJ2; 9 nucleotides line up with TRDD3. The V gene's germline CDR1 is GEAIGNYY and CDR2 EKD. Trimming took 3 bases from V and 8 from J; bases not matched to a gene: 9. This CDR3 is 15 amino acids long. The CDR3, as DNA: TGTGCCTGTGACCCACTGGGGGACCCGACGGCACAACTCTTCTTT. This encodes CACDPLGDPTAQLFF.

Relative to its sample, this clone is large. Within the sample, other DNA sequences also encode this same CDR3. V and J are TRDV2 and TRDJ3; a possible D gene is TRDD3 (6 bases). Germline values: CDR1 GEAIGNYY, CDR2 EKD. The CDR3 is 19 amino acids. V was shortened by 0 bases and J by 0 bases, with 14 bases between the two germline ends. The CDR3 sequence: CACDTVQGIDSWDTRQMFF. DNA for the CDR3: TGTGCCTGTGACACCGTTCAAGGGATAGACTCCTGGGACACCCGACAGATGTTTTTC.

This clone turned up a few times. TCRdb's protein for this DNA is that of a much larger clone and differs from the translation at residue 10, likely a read error; the protein shown is the DNA translation. For the CDR3, the DNA is TGTGCCTGTGACGTACTGGGGGATACGAAAGCACAACTCTTCTTT. This codes for CACDVLGDTKAQLFF. The chain uses TRDV2 and TRDJ2; TRDD3 agrees at 13 bases. CDR1 GEAIGNYY and CDR2 EKD come from the germline V gene. The CDR3 is 15 amino acids. Germline trimming cut 3 bases from V and 7 bases from J; bases unmatched to any gene: 4.

Of note for this clone: With only one base between it and a far larger clone, this is likely a read error. Within the sample, other DNA sequences also encode this same CDR3. V is TRDV2 and J is TRDJ3, with 13 bases matching TRDD3. The CDR3 runs to 19 residues. Germline V gene sequence: CDR1 GEAIGNYY, CDR2 EKD. This CDR3 is CACDTVTGGYAWDTRQMFF. Written as DNA, the CDR3 is TGTGCCTGTGACACCGTTACTGGGGGATACGCCTGGGACACCCGACAAATGTTTTTC.

V gene TRDV2 combines with J gene TRDJ3; 9 nucleotides line up with TRDD3. CDR1 and CDR2 (germline): GEAIGNYY, EKD. The length of the CDR3 is 18 residues. The junction had 7 bases not matched to a gene; V was cut back by 3 bases and J by 2 bases. CDR3 loop: CACDVLGDYTWDTRQMFF. In DNA form, the CDR3 reads TGTGCCTGTGACGTACTGGGGGACTATACCTGGGACACCCGACAGATGTTTTTC.

The table lists this clone with a few counts. The rearrangement uses TRDV2 and TRDJ3; 12 nucleotides match TRDD3. With V trimmed by 0 bases and J by 0 bases, 5 bases remained unmatched. Per germline, CDR1 GEAIGNYY and CDR2 EKD. The CDR3 loop spans 20 amino acids. In DNA form, the CDR3 reads TGTGCCTGTGACACCGTACTGGGGGATACACGCTCCTGGGACACCCGACAGATGTTTTTC. Protein: CACDTVLGDTRSWDTRQMFF.

Remarks on this clone: This likely traces to a read error, being one base from a far larger clone. Different DNA sequences within this sample yield the same CDR3. The rearrangement links TRDV2 to TRDJ2, with 12 nucleotides matching TRDD3. CDR1 and CDR2 (germline): GEAIGNYY, EKD. V dropped 2 bases and J dropped 5; count of bases not matched to a gene: 2. The CDR3 has 15 amino acids. The CDR3 loop is CACDKLGDTTAQLFF. The CDR3 coding sequence is TGTGCCTGTGACAAACTGGGGGATACAACAGCACAACTCTTCTTT.

A remark on this clone: A far larger clone is only one base removed, so a read error is likely. Other DNA sequences from this sample encode an identical CDR3 as well. The chain joins TRDV2 to TRDJ3, with 7 bases identical to TRDD3. V lost 2 bases, J lost 0 bases, and 9 bases stayed unmatched. From germline, CDR1 is GEAIGNYY and CDR2 EKD. This CDR3 has 19 residues. As DNA, the CDR3 is TGTGCCTGTGACAATATCCTGGGGGCCAGCTCCTGGGACACCCGACAGATGTTTTTC. Translated: CACDNILGASSWDTRQMFF.

This clone qualifies as large. Other DNA sequences in the sample encode the same CDR3. This chain links TRDV1 with TRDJ1; the match to TRDD3 covers 10 bases. The J segment lost 3 bases and the V segment lost 3 bases, leaving 25 bases of the junction unmatched. Germline V gene sequence: CDR1 TSWWSYY, CDR2 QGS. This CDR3 has 22 amino acids. CDR3 residues: CALGDVNAVPWGIEPRADKLIF. The CDR3 DNA sequence: TGTGCTCTTGGGGACGTAAATGCGGTACCCTGGGGGATAGAACCGAGGGCCGATAAACTCATCTTT.

Comments on this clone: The likely explanation is a read error, given a far larger clone one base away. This same CDR3 is encoded by further DNA sequences in the sample. The CDR3 DNA reads as TGTGCCTGTGACACCGTGGGGTCAAGCTCCTGGGACACCCGACAGATGTTTTTT. This codes for CACDTVGSSSWDTRQMFF. The chain uses TRDV2 and TRDJ3; D possibly corresponds to TRDD3 (5 bases). The germline V gene has CDR1 GEAIGNYY and CDR2 EKD. CDR3 length equals 18 residues.

With regard to this clone: At one end the junction does not follow the germline gene, possibly because of a read error. J is TRDJ1 and V is TRDV1; TRDD2 or TRDD3 may be the D gene (6 bases each). Germline CDR1 and CDR2: TSWWSYY and QGS. The CDR3 has 25 residues. The CDR3 region is CALGELRRPVHLLVAPSPPLDTLIF. Written as DNA, the CDR3 is TGTGCTCTTGGGGAACTGCGCCGTCCAGTTCACCTACTGGTGGCCCCTTCCCCCCCTTTGGATACACTCATCTTT.

This clone was found a few times. Since a far larger clone is one base different, this is likely a read error. The identical CDR3 is also encoded by other nucleotide sequences in the sample. The CDR3 reads CACDYLLGDTDKLIF. DNA of the CDR3: TGTGCCTGTGACTATTTACTGGGGGATACCGATAAACTCATCTTT. The V gene is TRDV2, the J gene TRDJ1; 10 nucleotides align to TRDD3. V lost 3 bases, J lost 2 bases, and 5 bases stayed unmatched. In germline, CDR1 is GEAIGNYY, CDR2 EKD. This CDR3 has 15 amino acids.

This clone was observed a handful of times. This DNA's translation and the protein TCRdb lists, from a much larger clone, do not match at residue 10, likely due to a read error; the protein shown is translated from the DNA. CDR3 region: CACDSLTGRTWDTRQMFF. DNA for the CDR3: TGTGCCTGTGACTCCCTTACTGGACGCACCTGGGACACCCGACAGATGTTTTTC. This chain uses TRDV2 with TRDJ3; maybe TRDD3 (5 bases). The CDR3 loop spans 18 amino acids. The V gene lost 3 bases and the J gene lost 2 bases, with 16 bases spanning the gap. Germline CDR1 GEAIGNYY, CDR2 EKD.

This clone was detected only a few times. A much larger clone sits a single nucleotide away, making a read error possible. Other nucleotide sequences in the sample specify the same CDR3. This sequence joins TRDV2 and TRDJ3; TRDD3 matches at 11 bases. Germline loops: CDR1 GEAIGNYY, CDR2 EKD. There are 18 residues in the CDR3. With 7 bases clipped from V and 1 base from J, the junction kept 8 bases outside the gene matches. In DNA, the CDR3 is TGTGCCTGCGACGTGCTGGGGGATACTTCCTGGGACACCCGACAGATGTTTTTC. Amino acid sequence: CACDVLGDTSWDTRQMFF.

The chain is built from TRDV1 and TRDJ1, with D perhaps matching TRDD2 (6 bases). The V end lost 0 bases, the J end lost 5 bases, and 43 bases lay between the germline ends. This CDR3 has 25 amino acids. CDR1 is TSWWSYY and CDR2 is QGS in the germline V gene. CDR3 DNA: TGTGCTCTTGGGGAACTGCGCCGTCCAGTTCACCTACTGGTGTCCCCTTCCCCCCCTTTTGATAAACTCATCTTT. It translates to CALGELRRPVHLLVSPSPPFDKLIF.

With respect to this clone: This DNA translates differently at residue 4 from the TCRdb protein, which is that of a much larger clone; a read error is likely, and the protein shown is the DNA's own translation. The rearrangement joins TRDV2 to TRDJ2; 10 nucleotides align to TRDD3. Germline CDR1 and CDR2: GEAIGNYY and EKD. After removal of 5 bases from V and 4 bases from J, the junction contained 6 bases not matched to a gene. This CDR3 has 15 amino acids. This CDR3 reads CACGSLGDRTAQLFF. The CDR3 DNA sequence: TGTGCCTGTGGTTCTCTGGGGGATAGGACAGCACAACTCTTCTTT.

This clone was recorded a few times. This could be a read error, since a much larger clone is one nucleotide away. CDR3 region: CARDTAVGDTRYSWDTRQMFF. The CDR3, as DNA: TGTGCCCGTGACACCGCGGTGGGGGATACGAGGTACTCCTGGGACACCCGACAGATGTTTTTC. The chain carries TRDV2 and TRDJ3; 11 nucleotides align to TRDD3. CDR3 length equals 21 residues. Germline-derived CDR1 and CDR2 are GEAIGNYY and EKD.

This clone counts as large (0.1 to 1%). The same CDR3 also results from other DNA sequences found in this sample. The gene calls are TRDV1 and TRDJ1; 8 nucleotides align to TRDD3. CDR1 is TSWWSYY, CDR2 QGS, per germline. CDR3 length equals 18 residues. With 2 bases clipped from V and 0 bases from J, the junction kept 11 bases outside the gene matches. The CDR3 here is CALGEIWGTRYYTDKLIF. CDR3 in DNA: TGTGCTCTTGGGGAAATCTGGGGGACGCGATATTACACCGATAAACTCATCTTT.

Concerning this clone itself: A much larger clone differs from this one at a single base, so this may be a read error. The sample holds other DNA sequences that translate to the same CDR3. The rearrangement uses TRDV2 and TRDJ3, with 11 bases identical to TRDD3. Germline V gives CDR1 GEAIGNYY, CDR2 EKD. The CDR3 loop spans 21 amino acids. The CDR3 sequence: CACDTVAGGYSSSWDTRQMFF. The CDR3, as DNA: TGTGCCTGCGACACCGTCGCTGGGGGATACTCTAGCTCCTGGGACACCCGACAGATGTTTTTC.

A word on this clone: A clone one base away is much larger, so this may be a read error. The same CDR3 can be traced to other DNA sequences in this sample. The chain links TRDV1 to TRDJ1, with 8 bases aligning to TRDD3. CDR1 and CDR2 from the germline V gene are TSWWSYY and QGS. Losses at the gene ends were 2 bases for V and 0 bases for J; bases not matched to a gene: 26. CDR3 length: 23 amino acids. The CDR3 region has the DNA TGTGCTCTTGGGGAAGTGGCTCGGCATATGTGGGGATACCTAATCCCGTACACCGATAAACTCATCTTT. Residues: CALGEVARHMWGYLIPYTDKLIF.

V usage is TRDV2 and J usage is TRDJ1; D is undetermined. CDR1 is GEAIGNYY, CDR2 EKD, per germline. V lost 2 bases and J 0 bases, leaving 15 bases between the germline ends. The CDR3 covers 16 residues. CDR3 amino acids: CACDSLIGLYTDKLIF. The CDR3 coding sequence is TGTGCCTGTGACAGTCTGATAGGACTGTACACCGATAAACTCATCTTT.

As for this clone: A far larger clone is off by one base, so a read error is likely. Other nucleotide sequences from this sample produce the same CDR3. This chain uses TRDV2 with TRDJ1, with 8 positions matching TRDD3. The CDR3 sequence is 15 residues long. The germline V gene has CDR1 GEAIGNYY and CDR2 EKD. V lost 1 base and J lost 1; bases outside the gene matches: 4. This CDR3 reads CACDTLGERTDKLIF. CDR3 coding DNA: TGTGCCTGTGACACGCTGGGGGAACGCACCGATAAACTCATCTTT.